This TCR beta chain was recovered during a study of regulatory T cells in long-lasting Graves disease. Both iRepertoire HTBI primers and Arm-PCR of CDR3 regions were used to build the TCR beta libraries. A single record per CDR3 protein comes from TCRdb applying MiXCR to the multiplex PCR reads. This table holds more than 400,000 distinct CDR3 sequences, about 17% found once. General study points: Analysis covered peripheral blood alone, not thyroid tissue.

The time point was: newly diagnosed GD, antithyroid drugs for less than 3 months. Scientists built the TCR library using RNA that was extracted from PBMCs. Trimming left V 1 base short and J 0 bases short, with 15 bases between. CDR3 length equals 17 residues. The germline CDR1 and CDR2 sequences are MDHEN and SYDVKM. Many counts were recorded for this clonotype. Its matching antigen is unknown. This sample also appeared in a second study, on T cells in Graves' hyperthyroidism and ophthalmopathy.

The sample here was peripheral blood mononuclear cells (PBMCs), taken at new diagnosis, from a patient treated with antithyroid drugs. This chain joins TRBV28 and TRBJ1-2; D is unresolved. This clonotype originated in a woman aged 25-40 years with Graves disease. The DNA of the CDR3 is TGTGCCAGCAGTTTATCCATGGCCAGCACGACTAACTATGGCTACACCTTC. The encoded protein is CASSLSMASTTNYGYTF.